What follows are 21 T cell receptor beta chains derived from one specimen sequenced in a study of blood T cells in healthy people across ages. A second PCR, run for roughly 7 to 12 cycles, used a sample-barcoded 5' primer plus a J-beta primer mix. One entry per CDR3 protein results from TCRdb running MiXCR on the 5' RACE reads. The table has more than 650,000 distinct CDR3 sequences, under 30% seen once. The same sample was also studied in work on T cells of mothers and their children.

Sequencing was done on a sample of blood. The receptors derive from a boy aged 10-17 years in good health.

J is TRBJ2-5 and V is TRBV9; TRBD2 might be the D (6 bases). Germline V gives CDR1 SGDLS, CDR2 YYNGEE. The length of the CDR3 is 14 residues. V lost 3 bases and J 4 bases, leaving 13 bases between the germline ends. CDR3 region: CASSAPEGGETQYF. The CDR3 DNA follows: TGTGCCAGCAGCGCCCCGGAGGGTGGAGAGACCCAGTACTTC.

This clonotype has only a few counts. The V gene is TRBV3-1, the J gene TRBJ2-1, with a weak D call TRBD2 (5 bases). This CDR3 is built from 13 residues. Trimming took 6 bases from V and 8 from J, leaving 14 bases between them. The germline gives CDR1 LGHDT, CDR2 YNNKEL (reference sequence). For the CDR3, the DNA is TGTGCCAGCAGTCGCCGGGGAGAGGATGAGCAGTTCTTC. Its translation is CASSRRGEDEQFF.

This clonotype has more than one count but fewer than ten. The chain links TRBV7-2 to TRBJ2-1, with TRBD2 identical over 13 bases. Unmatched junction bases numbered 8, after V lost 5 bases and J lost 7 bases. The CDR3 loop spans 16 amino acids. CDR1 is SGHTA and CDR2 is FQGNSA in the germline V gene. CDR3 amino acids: CASSRRGTSGANEQFF. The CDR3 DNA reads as TGTGCCAGCAGCCGCCGGGGGACTAGCGGGGCAAATGAGCAGTTCTTC.

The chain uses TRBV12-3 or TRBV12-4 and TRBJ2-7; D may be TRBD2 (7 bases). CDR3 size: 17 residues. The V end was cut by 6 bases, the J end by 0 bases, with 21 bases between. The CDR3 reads CASSLRGARSYSYEQYF. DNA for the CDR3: TGTGCCAGCAGCCTCCGGGGGGCTAGATCCTACTCCTACGAGCAGTACTTC.

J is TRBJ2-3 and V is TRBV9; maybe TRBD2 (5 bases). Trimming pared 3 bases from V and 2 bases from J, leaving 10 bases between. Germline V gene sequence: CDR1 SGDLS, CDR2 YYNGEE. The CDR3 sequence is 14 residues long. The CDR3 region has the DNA TGTGCCAGCAGCGAACGGGGATACACAGATACGCAGTATTTT. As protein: CASSERGYTDTQYF.

Here the CDR3 reads CASRMLGQGYIGNTIYF. CDR3 sequence (DNA): TGTGCCAGCAGAATGTTGGGACAGGGGTATATTGGAAACACCATATATTTT. The chain uses TRBV11-2 and TRBJ1-3; 10 bases are shared with TRBD1. V was clipped by 6 bases and J by 3 bases; unmatched bases: 11. Germline-derived CDR1 and CDR2 are SGHAT and FQNNGV. The CDR3 covers 17 residues.

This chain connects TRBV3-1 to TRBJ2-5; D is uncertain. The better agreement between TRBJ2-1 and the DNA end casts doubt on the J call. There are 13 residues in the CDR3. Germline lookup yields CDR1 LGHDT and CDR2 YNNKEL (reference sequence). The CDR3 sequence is CASSQSRMAEQFF. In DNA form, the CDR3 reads TGTGCCAGCAGCCAGTCTAGAATGGCTGAGCAGTTCTTC.

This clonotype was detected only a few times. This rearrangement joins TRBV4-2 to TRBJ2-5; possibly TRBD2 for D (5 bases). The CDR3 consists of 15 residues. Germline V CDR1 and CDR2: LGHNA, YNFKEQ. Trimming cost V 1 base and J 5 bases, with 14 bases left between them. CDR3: CASSQGLPRRETQYF. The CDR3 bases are TGTGCCAGCAGCCAAGGGTTACCCAGGAGGGAGACCCAGTACTTC.

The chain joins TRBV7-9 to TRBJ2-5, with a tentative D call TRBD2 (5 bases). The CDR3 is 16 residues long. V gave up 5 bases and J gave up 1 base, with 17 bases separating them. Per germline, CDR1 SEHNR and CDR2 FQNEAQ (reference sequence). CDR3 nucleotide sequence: TGTGCCAGCAGCCCAACGGGGTCCGGGCTCCAAGAGACCCAGTACTTC. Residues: CASSPTGSGLQETQYF. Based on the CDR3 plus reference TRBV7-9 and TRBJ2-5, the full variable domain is DTGVSQNPRHKITKRGQNVTFRCDPISEHNRLYWYRQTLGQGPEFLTYFQNEAQLEKSRLLSDRFSAERPKGSFSTLEIQRTEQGDSAMYLCASSPTGSGLQETQYFGPGTRLLVL.

CDR3 sequence (DNA): TGTGCCAGCAGCCTAGGGACAGGACCTAGCTATGGCTACACCTTC. Protein sequence: CASSLGTGPSYGYTF. The V call is TRBV7-9, the J call TRBJ1-2; TRBD1 agrees at 8 bases. The CDR3 has 15 residues. V shed 5 bases and J 4 bases; nucleotides not matched to a gene: 9. CDR1 SEHNR and CDR2 FQNEAQ come from the germline V gene (reference sequence).

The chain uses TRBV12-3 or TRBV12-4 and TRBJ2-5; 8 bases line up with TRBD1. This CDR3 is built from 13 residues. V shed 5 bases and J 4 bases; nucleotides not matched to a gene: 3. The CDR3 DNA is TGTGCCAGCAGTAGGGACAGGTCAGAGACCCAGTACTTC. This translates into CASSRDRSETQYF.

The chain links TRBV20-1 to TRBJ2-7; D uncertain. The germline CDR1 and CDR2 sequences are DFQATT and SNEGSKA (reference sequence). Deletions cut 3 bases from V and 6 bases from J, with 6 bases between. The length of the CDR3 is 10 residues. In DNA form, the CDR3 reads TGCAGTGCTAGGTTCTCCGAGCAGTACTTC. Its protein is CSARFSEQYF.

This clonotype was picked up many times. CDR3 amino acids: CASSRKRSEGPLETQYF. CDR3 sequence (DNA): TGTGCCAGCAGCCGCAAGAGGTCCGAGGGACCGCTCGAGACCCAGTACTTC. The chain employs TRBV3-1 and TRBJ2-5; D possibly uses TRBD1 or TRBD2 (5 bases each). The CDR3 is 17 amino acids. V lost 4 bases, J lost 5 bases, and 23 bases lay in between. Germline-derived CDR1 and CDR2 are LGHDT and YNNKEL (reference sequence).

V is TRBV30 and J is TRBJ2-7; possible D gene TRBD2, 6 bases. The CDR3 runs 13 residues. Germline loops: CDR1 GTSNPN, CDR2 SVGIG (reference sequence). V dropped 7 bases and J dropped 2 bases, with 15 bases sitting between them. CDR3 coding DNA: TGTGCCTACGGACGGGAGAGGACCTACGAGCAGTACTTC. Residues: CAYGRERTYEQYF.

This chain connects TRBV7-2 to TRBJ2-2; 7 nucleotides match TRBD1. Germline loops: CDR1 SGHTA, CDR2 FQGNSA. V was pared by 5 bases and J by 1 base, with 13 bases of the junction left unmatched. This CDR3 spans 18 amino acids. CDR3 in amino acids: CASSPMLKRTGNTGELFF. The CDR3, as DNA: TGTGCCAGCAGCCCCATGTTAAAGAGGACAGGGAACACCGGGGAGCTGTTTTTT.

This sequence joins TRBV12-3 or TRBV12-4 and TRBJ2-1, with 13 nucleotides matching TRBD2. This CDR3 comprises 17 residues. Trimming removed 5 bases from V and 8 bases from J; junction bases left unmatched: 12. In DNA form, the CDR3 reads TGTGCCAGCAGTGCCGGGACTAGCGGGGTTGTGGGGGATGAGCAGTTCTTC. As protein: CASSAGTSGVVGDEQFF.

The CDR3 is CASIGQNSYNEQFF. CDR3 in DNA: TGTGCCAGCATCGGACAGAACTCCTACAATGAGCAGTTCTTC. V and J are TRBV6-6 and TRBJ2-1, with TRBD1 as a possible D gene (6 bases). From germline, CDR1 is MNHNY and CDR2 SVGAGI (reference sequence). The CDR3 loop spans 14 amino acids. V lost 7 bases to trimming and J lost 0 bases, with 10 bases between them.

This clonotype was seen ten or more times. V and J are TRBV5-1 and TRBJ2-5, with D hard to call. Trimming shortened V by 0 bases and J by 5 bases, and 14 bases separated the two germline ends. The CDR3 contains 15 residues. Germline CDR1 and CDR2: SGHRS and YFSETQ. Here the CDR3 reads CASSLAGGAGETQYF. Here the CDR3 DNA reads TGCGCCAGCAGCTTGGCTGGCGGTGCTGGGGAGACCCAGTACTTC.

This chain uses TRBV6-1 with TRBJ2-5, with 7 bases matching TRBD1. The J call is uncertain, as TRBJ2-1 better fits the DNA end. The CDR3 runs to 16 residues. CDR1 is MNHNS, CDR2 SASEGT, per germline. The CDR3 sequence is CASSRTATGMGNEQFF. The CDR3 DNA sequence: TGTGCCAGCAGCCGGACTGCGACAGGGATGGGGAATGAGCAGTTCTTC.

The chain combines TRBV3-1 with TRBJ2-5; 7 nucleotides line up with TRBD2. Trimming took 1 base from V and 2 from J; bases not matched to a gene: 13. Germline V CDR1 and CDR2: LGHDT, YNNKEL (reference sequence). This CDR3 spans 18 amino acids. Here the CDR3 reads CASSQGTRRSPRQETQYF. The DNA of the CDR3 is TGTGCCAGCAGCCAAGGGACTAGACGCTCCCCCAGACAAGAGACCCAGTACTTC.

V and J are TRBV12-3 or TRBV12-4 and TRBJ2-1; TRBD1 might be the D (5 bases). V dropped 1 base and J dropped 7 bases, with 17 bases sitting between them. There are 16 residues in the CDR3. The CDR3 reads CASSLVIPAGANEQFF. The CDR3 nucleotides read TGTGCCAGCAGTTTAGTTATCCCCGCTGGGGCGAATGAGCAGTTCTTC.